This T cell receptor beta chain was sequenced in a study of identical twins. With no exceptions, donors were healthy Caucasians. CDR3 length: 14 residues. The germline V gene has CDR1 SGHRS and CDR2 YFSETQ. Trimming shortened V by 4 bases and J by 4 bases, and 14 bases separated the two germline ends. Unique molecular identifiers were present on cDNA, and template switching added a universal primer site. TCRdb redid the calling of the 5' RACE reads with MiXCR, one entry per CDR3 protein. The repertoire holds about 900,000 distinct CDR3 sequences, with approximately 13% as singletons. Study outcomes and limitations: Within cord blood, abundant beta clonotypes carried fewer insertions, but memory repertoires showed no such trend.

This clonotype came up many times. Its specificity is not known. The same specimen was also included in a second study, on yellow fever vaccine responses in identical twins.

V is TRBV5-1 and J is TRBJ1-2, with D perhaps TRBD1 (5 bases). The sample taken for sequencing was PBMCs. This receptor was taken from a woman aged 18-30 years in good health. The CDR3 sequence is CASSPGRPPYGYTF. DNA for the CDR3: TGCGCCAGCAGCCCGGGGCGACCCCCCTATGGCTACACCTTC.